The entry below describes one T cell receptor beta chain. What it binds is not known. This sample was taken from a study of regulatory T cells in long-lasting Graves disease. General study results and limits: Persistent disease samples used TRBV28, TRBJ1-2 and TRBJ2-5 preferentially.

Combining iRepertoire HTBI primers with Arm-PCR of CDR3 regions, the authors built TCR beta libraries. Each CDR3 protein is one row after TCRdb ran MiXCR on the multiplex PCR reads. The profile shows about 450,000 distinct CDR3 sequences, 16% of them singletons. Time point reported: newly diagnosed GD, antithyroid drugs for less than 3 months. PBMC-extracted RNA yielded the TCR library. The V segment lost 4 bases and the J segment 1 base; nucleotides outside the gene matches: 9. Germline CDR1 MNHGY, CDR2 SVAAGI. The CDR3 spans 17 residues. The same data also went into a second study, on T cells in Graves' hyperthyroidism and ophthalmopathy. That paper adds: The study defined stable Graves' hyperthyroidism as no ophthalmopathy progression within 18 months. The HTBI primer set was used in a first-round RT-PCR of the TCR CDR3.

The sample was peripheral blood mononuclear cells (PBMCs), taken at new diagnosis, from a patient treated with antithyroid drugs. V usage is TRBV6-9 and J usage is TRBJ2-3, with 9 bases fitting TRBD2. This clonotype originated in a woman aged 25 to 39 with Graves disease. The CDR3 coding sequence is TGTGCCAGCAGTTCGGCGGGAGGGCGTCGTCGCACAGATACGCAGTATTTT. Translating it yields CASSSAGGRRRTDTQYF.